What follows is one TCR beta chain and its context. Antigen specificity is unknown. Version v3.0 of the immunoSEQ assay was performed at survey level. This table comes from immunoSEQ multiplex PCR, and its TCRdb copy is limited to in-frame clones, with some not included. The sample carries 17,000 or so clones, 81% recorded once. This sample was taken from a study of long-term antiretroviral therapy in people with HIV. General study points: HIV repertoires spanned narrower CDR3 length ranges than controls. Dominant in the repertoire at all time points were clones expanded before ART.

The receptor was derived from a young man with HIV. Specimen: unsorted PBMCs, collected 0.3 years after starting antiretroviral therapy.

CDR3 protein: CASSLGARVEETQYF. The CDR3 region has the DNA TGTGCCAGCAGTTTAGGGGCAAGGGTAGAAGAGACCCAGTACTTC. The genes are TRBV28 and TRBJ2-5; tentative D call: TRBD1 (5 bases). This CDR3 spans 15 amino acids. CDR1 is MDHEN and CDR2 is SYDVKM in the germline V gene. V dropped 2 bases and J dropped 3 bases, with 13 bases sitting between them.